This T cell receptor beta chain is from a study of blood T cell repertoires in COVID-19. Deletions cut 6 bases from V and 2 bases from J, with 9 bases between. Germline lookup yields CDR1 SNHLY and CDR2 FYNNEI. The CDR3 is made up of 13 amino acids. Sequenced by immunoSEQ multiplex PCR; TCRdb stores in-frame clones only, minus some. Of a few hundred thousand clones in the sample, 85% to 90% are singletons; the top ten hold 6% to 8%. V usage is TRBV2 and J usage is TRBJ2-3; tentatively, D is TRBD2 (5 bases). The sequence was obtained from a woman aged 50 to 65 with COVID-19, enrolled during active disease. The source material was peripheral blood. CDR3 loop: CASRGLNTDTQYF. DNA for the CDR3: TGTGCCAGCAGAGGACTTAACACAGATACGCAGTATTTT. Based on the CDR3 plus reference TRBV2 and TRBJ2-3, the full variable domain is EPEVTQTPSHQVTQMGQEVILRCVPISNHLYFYWYRQILGQKVEFLVSFYNNEISEKSEIFDDQFSVERPDGSNFTLKIRSTKLEDSAMYFCASRGLNTDTQYFGPGTRLTVL.